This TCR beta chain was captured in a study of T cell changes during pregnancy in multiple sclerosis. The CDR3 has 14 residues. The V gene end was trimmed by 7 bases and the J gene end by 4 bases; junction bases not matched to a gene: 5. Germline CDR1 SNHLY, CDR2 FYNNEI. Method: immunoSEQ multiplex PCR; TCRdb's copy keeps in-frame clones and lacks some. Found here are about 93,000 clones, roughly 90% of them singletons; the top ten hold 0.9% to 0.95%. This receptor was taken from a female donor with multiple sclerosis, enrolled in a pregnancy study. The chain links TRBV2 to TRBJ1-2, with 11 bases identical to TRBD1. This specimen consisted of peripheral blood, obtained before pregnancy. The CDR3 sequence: CASTTGQGVYGYTF. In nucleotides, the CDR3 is TGTGCCAGCACCACGGGACAGGGGGTCTATGGCTACACCTTC.